These 24 T cell receptor beta chains share one sample of origin, sequenced in a study of blood T cell repertoires in COVID-19. Repertoires were generated with immunoSEQ multiplex PCR, while TCRdb's copy carries only in-frame clones and drops some. The table lists hundreds of thousands of clones, about nine tenths of them singletons. The sample taken for sequencing was peripheral blood. Receptors originate from a woman between 25 and 40 years old with COVID-19, enrolled during active disease.

The count of this clone is one. The gene calls are TRBV10-3 and TRBJ1-5; 9 bases map to TRBD1. In germline, CDR1 is ENHRY, CDR2 SYGVKD. This CDR3 spans 14 amino acids. J was trimmed by 7 bases and V by 7 bases; bases with no gene match: 8. In DNA form, the CDR3 reads TGTGCCATCACCACAGGGGGCGCAGGACAGCCCCAGCATTTT. Protein product: CAITTGGAGQPQHF.

The chain is built from TRBV12-3 or TRBV12-4 and TRBJ2-3, with D perhaps matching TRBD1 (5 bases). V was cut by 7 bases and J by 5 bases, with 10 bases left in between. This CDR3 has 12 residues. CDR3 region: CASTPGIDTQYF. For the CDR3, the DNA is TGTGCCAGCACCCCAGGGATAGATACGCAGTATTTT.

The chain links TRBV6-1 to TRBJ1-4, with D perhaps TRBD1 (6 bases). The V end was cut by 3 bases, the J end by 8 bases, with 13 bases between. Germline CDR1 is MNHNS and CDR2 is SASEGT. CDR3 length: 14 residues. The CDR3 DNA reads as TGTGCCAGCAGTGATGCGGGGGCGTGGGAAAAACTGTTTTTT. It specifies CASSDAGAWEKLFF.

This clone was detected only a few times. The V and J genes are TRBV18 and TRBJ2-1; 9 nucleotides agree with TRBD2. Germline V lookup: CDR1 KGHSH, CDR2 LQKENI. This CDR3 contains 17 residues. V was clipped by 0 bases and J by 4 bases; unmatched bases: 7. This CDR3 reads CASSPPGDLAGYNEQFF. For the CDR3, the DNA is TGTGCCAGCTCACCACCGGGGGATCTAGCGGGGTACAATGAGCAGTTCTTC.

The V call is TRBV11-3, the J call TRBJ1-1; D perhaps matches TRBD1 (6 bases). CDR3 length: 13 amino acids. Between the trimmed V and J ends, which lost 3 bases and 8 bases, there was a span of 13 bases. The germline gives CDR1 SGHNT, CDR2 YENEEA. The CDR3 protein is CASSLSRGSEAFF. The CDR3 coding sequence is TGTGCCAGCAGCTTGAGCAGGGGCTCAGAAGCTTTCTTT.

The genes are TRBV5-1 and TRBJ1-1, with TRBD1 matching 7 bases. The CDR3 sequence is 15 residues long. CDR1 is SGHRS and CDR2 is YFSETQ in the germline V gene. V was pared by 4 bases and J by 1 base, with 7 bases of the junction left unmatched. The CDR3 region is CASSPHRTGNTEAFF. DNA of the CDR3: TGCGCCAGCAGCCCTCATCGGACAGGGAACACTGAAGCTTTCTTT.

The rearrangement uses TRBV4-2 and TRBJ2-2, with 13 bases aligning to TRBD2. Trimming removed 4 bases from V and 5 bases from J; junction bases left unmatched: 4. The length of the CDR3 is 16 residues. Germline CDR1 LGHNA, CDR2 YNFKEQ. The CDR3 here is CASSPRLAGGTGELFF. In DNA, the CDR3 is TGTGCCAGCAGCCCGAGACTAGCGGGAGGAACCGGGGAGCTGTTTTTT.

Only a few counts were recorded for this clone. This sequence joins TRBV19 and TRBJ1-2, with a possible D match to TRBD1 (6 bases). The CDR3 consists of 14 residues. Trimming removed 2 bases at V and 8 bases at J, with 15 bases between. Germline CDR1 reads LNHDA; CDR2 reads SQIVND (reference sequence). CDR3: CASSINRDGGGYTF. DNA of the CDR3: TGTGCCAGTAGTATAAACAGGGACGGAGGCGGCTACACCTTC.

CDR3 nucleotides: TGTGCCAGTAGTATGCGGGGGGATCAGCCCCAGCATTTT. Translating gives CASSMRGDQPQHF. The chain combines TRBV19 with TRBJ1-5, with a weak D call TRBD1 (5 bases). Germline V gene data show CDR1 as LNHDA and CDR2 as SQIVND (reference sequence). V was pared by 3 bases and J by 5 bases, with 8 bases between. The CDR3 consists of 13 residues. The variable domain in full, with the rest retrieved from reference TRBV19 and TRBJ1-5, is DGGITQSPKYLFRKEGQNVTLSCEQNLNHDAMYWYRQDPGQGLRLIYYSQIVNDFQKGDIAEGYSVSREKKESFPLTVTSAQKNPTAFYLCASSMRGDQPQHFGDGTRLSIL.

The chain joins TRBV4-1 to TRBJ2-3; 9 bases are shared with TRBD2. The CDR3 is 16 residues long. CDR1 is MGHRA and CDR2 is YSYEKL in the germline V gene. Trimming cost V 0 bases and J 6 bases; bases outside gene matches: 7. This chain's CDR3 is CASSQEGSSGRDTQYF. CDR3 sequence (DNA): TGCGCCAGCAGCCAAGAAGGGTCCAGCGGGAGGGATACGCAGTATTTT.

V gene TRBV7-9 combines with J gene TRBJ2-5; 14 positions match TRBD2. The CDR3 sequence is 19 residues long. Trimming at V came to 4 bases and at J to 5 bases, leaving 15 bases not matched to a gene. The germline gives CDR1 SEHNR, CDR2 FQNEAQ (reference sequence). The CDR3 is CASSSPRPRTSGRRETQYF. The CDR3 DNA follows: TGTGCCAGCAGCTCACCACGGCCCCGGACTAGCGGGAGGCGGGAGACCCAGTACTTC.

The chain combines TRBV4-1 with TRBJ2-7, with 15 bases identical to TRBD2. In germline, CDR1 is MGHRA, CDR2 YSYEKL. This CDR3 region has 16 residues. V lost 5 bases and J lost 7; bases outside the gene matches: 9. CDR3 sequence (DNA): TGCGCCAGCAGCATAGGACTAGCGGGAGGGCCTCGGGAGCAGTACTTC. As protein: CASSIGLAGGPREQYF.

V gene TRBV7-2 combines with J gene TRBJ2-3, with D uncertain. The CDR3 length is 16 residues. V lost 5 bases to trimming and J lost 0 bases, with 15 bases between them. Germline V gene data show CDR1 as SGHTA and CDR2 as FQGNSA. The CDR3 sequence: CASSPAETESTDTQYF. The CDR3 DNA reads TGTGCCAGCAGCCCGGCGGAAACGGAGAGCACAGATACGCAGTATTTT.

The count of this clone is one. The chain has TRBV7-9 and TRBJ2-2; possible D gene TRBD2, 5 bases. This CDR3 comprises 14 residues. V shed 2 bases and J shed 3 bases, with 7 bases lying between them. Germline V gives CDR1 SEHNR, CDR2 FQNEAQ (reference sequence). The CDR3 bases are TGTGCCAGCAGCTTAACGGAGGACACCGGGGAGCTGTTTTTT. Its translation is CASSLTEDTGELFF.

The rearrangement joins TRBV7-3 to TRBJ2-3; TRBD2 matches 12 bases. Per germline, CDR1 SGHTA and CDR2 FQGTGA. The CDR3 sequence is 17 residues long. J lost 4 bases, V lost 4 bases, and 9 bases had no gene match. CDR3 in DNA: TGTGCCAGCAGCTACAGACTAGCGGGAGTCATCGCAGATACGCAGTATTTT. This gives the protein CASSYRLAGVIADTQYF.

CDR3 in amino acids: CASSIGRGTEAFF. As DNA, the CDR3 is TGTGCCAGCAGCATCGGTCGGGGGACTGAAGCTTTCTTT. V gene TRBV7-8 combines with J gene TRBJ1-1, with a weak D call TRBD1 (5 bases). The V end lost 5 bases, the J end lost 5 bases, and 12 bases lay between the germline ends. The germline gives CDR1 SGHVS, CDR2 FQNEAQ. The CDR3 totals 13 residues. The whole variable domain, filled in from reference TRBV7-8 and TRBJ1-1, reads GAGVSQSPRYKVAKRGQDVALRCDPISGHVSLFWYQQALGQGPEFLTYFQNEAQLDKSGLPSDRFFAERPEGSVSTLKIQRTQQEDSAVYLCASSIGRGTEAFFGQGTRLTVV.

The genes are TRBV5-1 and TRBJ2-3; TRBD2 matches 8 bases. The CDR3 is 18 amino acids. Germline loops: CDR1 SGHRS, CDR2 YFSETQ. With V trimmed by 0 bases and J by 3 bases, 12 bases remained unmatched. The CDR3 DNA is TGCGCCAGCAGCTTGGTCCCCACTAGCGGAGGAAAGACAGATACGCAGTATTTT. Protein: CASSLVPTSGGKTDTQYF. The entire variable domain, with the rest obtained from reference TRBV5-1 and TRBJ2-3, is as follows: KAGVTQTPRYLIKTRGQQVTLSCSPISGHRSVSWYQQTPGQGLQFLFEYFSETQRNKGNFPGRFSGRQFSNSRSEMNVSTLELGDSALYLCASSLVPTSGGKTDTQYFGPGTRLTVL.

This rearrangement joins TRBV6-1 to TRBJ1-3; tentatively, D is TRBD1 (5 bases). The CDR3 spans 16 residues. Germline V lookup: CDR1 MNHNS, CDR2 SASEGT. The V gene lost 6 bases and the J gene lost 0 bases, with 15 bases spanning the gap. The CDR3 DNA sequence: TGTGCCAGCAGCGAAAGGGGCCCCTCCTCTGGAAACACCATATATTTT. This encodes CASSERGPSSGNTIYF.

The V call is TRBV5-1, the J call TRBJ1-1; 8 positions agree with TRBD1. CDR1 is SGHRS and CDR2 is YFSETQ in the germline V gene. This CDR3 comprises 13 residues. With V trimmed by 3 bases and J by 10 bases, 8 bases remained unmatched. Written as DNA, the CDR3 is TGCGCCAGCAGCTCCGGACAGGGTGGGGGAGCTTTCTTT. Translated: CASSSGQGGGAFF. The whole variable domain, remainder taken from reference TRBV5-1 and TRBJ1-1, is KAGVTQTPRYLIKTRGQQVTLSCSPISGHRSVSWYQQTPGQGLQFLFEYFSETQRNKGNFPGRFSGRQFSNSRSEMNVSTLELGDSALYLCASSSGQGGGAFFGQGTRLTVV.

J is TRBJ2-1 and V is TRBV24-1; 8 bases map to TRBD1. The length of the CDR3 is 14 residues. In germline, CDR1 is KGHDR, CDR2 SFDVKD. V lost 6 bases and J lost 7; bases outside the gene matches: 7. CDR3 sequence reads: CATSTTGASNEQFF. CDR3 in DNA: TGTGCCACCAGTACGACAGGGGCATCAAATGAGCAGTTCTTC.

The sample holds one count of this clone. This chain uses TRBV7-8 with TRBJ1-4; no definite D call. The germline V and J ends were trimmed by 4 bases and 8 bases, with 26 bases remaining between them. Germline CDR1 is SGHVS and CDR2 is FQNEAQ. The CDR3 spans 18 residues. The CDR3 loop reads CASSSSDTPGSTREKLFF. Here the CDR3 DNA reads TGTGCCAGCAGCTCTTCCGACACCCCGGGATCGACGAGGGAAAAACTGTTTTTT.

In this sample, this clone turned up a few times. This chain links TRBV28 with TRBJ1-5, with D possibly TRBD1 on 6 matching bases. The germline V gene encodes CDR1 MDHEN and CDR2 SYDVKM. The CDR3 totals 16 residues. The V end lost 2 bases, the J end lost 2 bases, and 13 bases lay between the germline ends. The CDR3 region is CASSLRAGAGNQPQHF. The CDR3 region has the DNA TGTGCCAGCAGTTTAAGGGCAGGGGCCGGCAATCAGCCCCAGCATTTT.

The chain uses TRBV5-4 and TRBJ2-1; TRBD2 might be the D (5 bases). This CDR3 spans 15 amino acids. The ends were cut back, 0 bases at V and 3 bases at J, with 10 bases in the middle. Germline V lookup: CDR1 SGHNT, CDR2 YYREEE (reference sequence). The CDR3 protein is CASSLGETNYNEQFF. In DNA form, the CDR3 reads TGTGCCAGCAGCTTGGGGGAGACCAACTACAATGAGCAGTTCTTC.

The rearrangement joins TRBV7-8 to TRBJ2-7; 11 bases are a match to TRBD2. The CDR3 covers 17 residues. The germline V gene encodes CDR1 SGHVS and CDR2 FQNEAQ. The ends lost 2 bases at V and 7 bases at J; junction bases unmatched: 13. The CDR3 is CASSLKRLAGPLDEQYF. DNA for the CDR3: TGTGCCAGCAGCTTAAAGCGACTAGCGGGGCCTCTTGATGAGCAGTACTTC.